The source of this T cell receptor beta chain is a study of cytomegalovirus exposure and HLA in healthy donors. Study findings and constraints: Specificity for CMV antigens was confirmed in vitro for a few of the CMV-associated chains.

Comment on this clone: Its antigen remains unidentified.

PCR used 60 Vbeta primers and 13 Jbeta primers. TCRdb's table, derived via immunoSEQ multiplex PCR, lists solely in-frame clones and lacks some. The sample consists of under 200,000 clones, roughly four fifths of them appearing once. Germline V gene sequence: CDR1 LGHNA, CDR2 YSLEER. This CDR3 is 17 amino acids long. V shed 2 bases, J shed 2 bases, and the junction held 6 bases outside the gene matches. The J gene is TRBJ2-3, the V gene TRBV4-3, with 11 bases lining up with TRBD1. Sequencing input: PBMCs. The receptor was isolated from a woman in her forties or fifties in good health and CMV-seronegative. The CDR3 loop is CASSQHGQGAITDTQYF. In DNA, the CDR3 is TGCGCCAGCAGCCAACACGGACAGGGGGCTATCACAGATACGCAGTATTTT.